The rows below give T cell receptor beta chains drawn from one sample of a study of T cell responses to AZD1222 COVID-19 vaccine. Measured with immunoSEQ multiplex PCR; TCRdb has only the in-frame clones, and not every one. The sample lists about 120,000 clones; roughly 90% were seen once. This material consisted of peripheral blood, taken on day 0 of AZD1222 vaccination. The source of these receptors is an adult in good health. Each CDR3 is given with its conserved first and last residue. The D gene is left open where the match is weak. For some rows the clone size is stated as once, few or many, or as a class when expanded; others skip it.

abundance	v_gene	d_gene	j_gene	CDR3nt	CDR3aa
-	TRBV5-8	TRBD1	TRBJ1-4	TGTGCCAGCAGCTCGGGGCCCGACAGGGCCACCTTTGCAACTAATGAAAAACTGTTTTTT	CASSSGPDRATFATNEKLFF
-	TRBV19	-	TRBJ1-5	TGTGCCAGTAGTATAGATCTGGAGCGTCAGCCCCAGCATTTT	CASSIDLERQPQHF
-	TRBV30	TRBD1	TRBJ2-7	TGTGCCTGGACCTTGAAGGCAGGGGGCGAAGAGCAGTACTTC	CAWTLKAGGEEQYF
-	TRBV3-1/TRBV3-2	TRBD1	TRBJ1-2	TGTGCCAGCAGCCGACAGGGTAGTCACACCTTC	CASSRQGSHTF
once	TRBV5-1	-	TRBJ2-6	TGCGCCAGCAGCCCTGGGCTGATCGGGCCATCTGGGGCCAACGTCCTGACTTTC	CASSPGLIGPSGANVLTF
-	TRBV24-1	-	TRBJ1-2	TGTGCCACCAGTGATCAACGGTACGGCTACACCTTC	CATSDQRYGYTF
-	TRBV18	-	TRBJ1-4	TGTGCCAGCTCACTGGGGTTGGATGAAAAACTGTTTTTT	CASSLGLDEKLFF
once	TRBV2	-	TRBJ1-2	TGTGCCAGCCTTTGGGGAGTCAACTATGGCTACACCTTC	CASLWGVNYGYTF
-	TRBV10-1	-	TRBJ2-7	TGCGCCAGCGGAACAGGGTACGAGCAGTACTTC	CASGTGYEQYF
-	TRBV30	-	TRBJ2-1	TGTGCCTGGACAGGGGCGGGAGCGTCCTACAATGAGCAGTTCTTC	CAWTGAGASYNEQFF
-	TRBV5-1	-	TRBJ2-5	TGCGCCAGCAGCTCCCTGAAGGGGAACCAAGAGACCCAGTACTTC	CASSSLKGNQETQYF
-	TRBV11-1	-	TRBJ2-5	TGTGCCAGCAGCTTAGTAGGAGCAGAAGAGACCCAGTACTTC	CASSLVGAEETQYF
-	TRBV4-1	-	TRBJ1-1	TGCGCCAGCAGCCAGTATTTCCAACCGGCGGCTTTCTTT	CASSQYFQPAAFF
-	TRBV27	-	TRBJ1-2	TGTGCCAGCAGTCCACGGGACCGTCTCTCTTTCTATGGCTACACCTTC	CASSPRDRLSFYGYTF
-	TRBV7-3	-	TRBJ2-1	TGTGCCAGCAGCTTAAGGGGGTGGAGCTCCTACAATGAGCAGTTCTTC	CASSLRGWSSYNEQFF